The present entry profiles one TCR beta chain with its context. The record originates from a study of shared clonotypes between healthy human individuals. J lost 8 bases, V lost 3 bases, and 8 bases had no gene match. From germline, CDR1 is KGHSH and CDR2 LQKENI. The CDR3 contains 16 residues. Clones were read by immunoSEQ multiplex PCR, and TCRdb kept only the in-frame ones, dropping some. Counted here are millions of clones, around 94% occurring once; the ten biggest clones make up 0.14%. The J gene is TRBJ1-6, the V gene TRBV18; 9 positions match TRBD1. The TCR sequence derives from a man aged 18-30 years in good health. Input material: naive CD4+ T cells sorted from blood. The subset was: CD45RA+ positively selected. The CDR3 bases are TGTGCCAGCTCACCCCCGATGGGACAGGGACATTCACCCCTCCACTTT. It codes for CASSPPMGQGHSPLHF.